The clone carrying this T cell receptor (beta chain) was detected many times. Its antigen is unidentified. The study's findings and limits: Tumor Treg TCRs overlapped most with tumor naive CD4+ cells. The TCR gene usage of tumor memory CD4+ T cells clustered together with blood and lymph node memory CD4+ cells and with lymph node naive CD4+ cells.

Memory CD4+ cells were defined as CD4+CD45RO+CD25-. After constant-region reverse-primer amplification, full-length variable regions underwent semi-nested PCR with Nested Universal Primer A. TCRdb ran MiXCR on the 5' RACE reads and lists one entry per CDR3 protein. The sample has tens of thousands of distinct CDR3 sequences, about 20% seen once; the top ten hold over 2.5%. CDR1 is SGHRS, CDR2 YFSETQ, per germline. CDR3 length equals 14 residues. The V gene end was trimmed by 5 bases and the J gene end by 0 bases; junction bases not matched to a gene: 2. This receptor was taken from a female donor with breast cancer. The sequencing sample was made of memory CD4+ T cells sorted from a lymph node. The sample's subset: memory CD4+ T cells, CD4+CD45RO+CD25-. This chain joins TRBV5-1 and TRBJ1-2; 9 bases map to TRBD1. CDR3 DNA: TGCGCCAGCAGACAGGGGGCCTCTAACTATGGCTACACCTTC. Translated: CASRQGASNYGYTF.